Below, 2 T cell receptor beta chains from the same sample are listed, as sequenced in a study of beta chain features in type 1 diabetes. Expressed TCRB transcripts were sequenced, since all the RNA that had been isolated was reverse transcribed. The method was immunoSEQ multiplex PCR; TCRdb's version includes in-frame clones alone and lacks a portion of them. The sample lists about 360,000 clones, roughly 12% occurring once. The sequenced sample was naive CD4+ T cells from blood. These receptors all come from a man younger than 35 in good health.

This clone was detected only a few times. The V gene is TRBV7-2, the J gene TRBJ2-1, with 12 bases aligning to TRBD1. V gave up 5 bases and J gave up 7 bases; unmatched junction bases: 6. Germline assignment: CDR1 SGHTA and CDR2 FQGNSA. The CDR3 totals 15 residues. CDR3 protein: CASSPRDRGRNEQFF. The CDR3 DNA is TGTGCCAGCAGCCCTCGGGACAGGGGGCGAAATGAGCAGTTCTTC.

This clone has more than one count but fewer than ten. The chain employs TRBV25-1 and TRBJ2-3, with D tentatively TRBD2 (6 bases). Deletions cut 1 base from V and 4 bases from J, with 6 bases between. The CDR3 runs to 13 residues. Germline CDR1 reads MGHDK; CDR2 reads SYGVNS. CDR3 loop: CASSEWGADTQYF. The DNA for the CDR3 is TGTGCCAGCAGTGAATGGGGGGCAGATACGCAGTATTTT.